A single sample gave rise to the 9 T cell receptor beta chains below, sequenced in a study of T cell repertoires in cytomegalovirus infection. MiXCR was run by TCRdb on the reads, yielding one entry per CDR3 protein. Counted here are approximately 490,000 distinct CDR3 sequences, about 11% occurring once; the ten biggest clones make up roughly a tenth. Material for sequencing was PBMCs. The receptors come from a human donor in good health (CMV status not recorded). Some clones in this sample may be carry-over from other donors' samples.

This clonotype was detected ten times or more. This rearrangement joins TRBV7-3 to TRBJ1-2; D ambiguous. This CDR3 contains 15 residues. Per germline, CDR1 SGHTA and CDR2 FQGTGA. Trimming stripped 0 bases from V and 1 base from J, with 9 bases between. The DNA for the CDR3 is TGTGCCAGCAGCTTAACGTCTGAGAGTAACTATGGCTACACCTTC. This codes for CASSLTSESNYGYTF.

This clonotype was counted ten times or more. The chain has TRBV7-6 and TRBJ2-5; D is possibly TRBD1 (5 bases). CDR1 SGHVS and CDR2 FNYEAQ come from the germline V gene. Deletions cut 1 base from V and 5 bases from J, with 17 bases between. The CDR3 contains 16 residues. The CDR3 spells CASSLGQGRLQETQYF. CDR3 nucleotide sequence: TGTGCCAGCAGCTTAGGTCAGGGAAGGTTACAGGAGACCCAGTACTTC.

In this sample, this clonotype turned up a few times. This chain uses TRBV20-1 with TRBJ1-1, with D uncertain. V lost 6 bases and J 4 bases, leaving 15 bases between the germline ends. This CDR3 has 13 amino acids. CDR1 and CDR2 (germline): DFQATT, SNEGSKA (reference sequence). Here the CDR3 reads CSATSGGVTEAFF. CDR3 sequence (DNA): TGCAGTGCCACTTCAGGAGGCGTCACTGAAGCTTTCTTT.

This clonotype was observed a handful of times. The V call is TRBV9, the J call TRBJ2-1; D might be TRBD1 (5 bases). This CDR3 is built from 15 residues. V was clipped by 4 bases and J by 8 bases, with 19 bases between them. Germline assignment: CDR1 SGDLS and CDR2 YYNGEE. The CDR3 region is CASSQYGQGGYEQFF. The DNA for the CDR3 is TGTGCCAGCAGCCAGTATGGCCAGGGTGGCTATGAGCAGTTCTTC.

CDR3 nucleotides: TGTGCCAGCAGTTTACAGGGATTTCGCGCCGGGGAGCTGTTTTTT. Translating gives CASSLQGFRAGELFF. The chain carries TRBV27 and TRBJ2-2; TRBD1 might be the D (5 bases). V was trimmed by 2 bases and J by 6 bases, leaving 13 bases between them. Germline V gene data show CDR1 as MNHEY and CDR2 as SMNVEV (reference sequence). The CDR3 is 15 amino acids.

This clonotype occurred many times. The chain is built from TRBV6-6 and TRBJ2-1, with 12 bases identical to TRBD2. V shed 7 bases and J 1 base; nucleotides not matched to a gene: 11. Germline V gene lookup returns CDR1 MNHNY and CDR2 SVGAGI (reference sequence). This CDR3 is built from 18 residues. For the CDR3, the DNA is TGTGCCAGCATCCCGACTAGCGGGAGTGAAAGGTCCTACAATGAGCAGTTCTTC. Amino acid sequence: CASIPTSGSERSYNEQFF.

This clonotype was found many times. In nucleotides, the CDR3 is TGCAGTGCTAGCCCCGACGGGGGTGGCTACACCTTC. Encoded protein: CSASPDGGGYTF. The rearrangement uses TRBV20-1 and TRBJ1-2; D is perhaps TRBD1 (5 bases). This CDR3 is 12 amino acids long. Trimming left V 3 bases short and J 7 bases short, with 12 bases between. Germline assignment: CDR1 DFQATT and CDR2 SNEGSKA (reference sequence).

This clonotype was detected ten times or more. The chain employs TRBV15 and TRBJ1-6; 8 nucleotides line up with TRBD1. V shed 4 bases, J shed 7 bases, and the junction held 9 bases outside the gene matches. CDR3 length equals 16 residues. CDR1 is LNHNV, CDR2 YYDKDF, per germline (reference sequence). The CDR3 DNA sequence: TGTGCCACCAGCACCGGAGGACAGGGTAGAAATTCACCCCTCCACTTT. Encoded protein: CATSTGGQGRNSPLHF.

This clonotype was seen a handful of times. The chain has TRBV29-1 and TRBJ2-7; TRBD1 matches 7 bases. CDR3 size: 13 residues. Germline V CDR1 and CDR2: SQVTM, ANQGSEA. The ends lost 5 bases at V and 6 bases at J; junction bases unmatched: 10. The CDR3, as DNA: TGCAGCGTTAGCAGACAGGGCCAAGGCGAGCAGTACTTC. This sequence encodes CSVSRQGQGEQYF.